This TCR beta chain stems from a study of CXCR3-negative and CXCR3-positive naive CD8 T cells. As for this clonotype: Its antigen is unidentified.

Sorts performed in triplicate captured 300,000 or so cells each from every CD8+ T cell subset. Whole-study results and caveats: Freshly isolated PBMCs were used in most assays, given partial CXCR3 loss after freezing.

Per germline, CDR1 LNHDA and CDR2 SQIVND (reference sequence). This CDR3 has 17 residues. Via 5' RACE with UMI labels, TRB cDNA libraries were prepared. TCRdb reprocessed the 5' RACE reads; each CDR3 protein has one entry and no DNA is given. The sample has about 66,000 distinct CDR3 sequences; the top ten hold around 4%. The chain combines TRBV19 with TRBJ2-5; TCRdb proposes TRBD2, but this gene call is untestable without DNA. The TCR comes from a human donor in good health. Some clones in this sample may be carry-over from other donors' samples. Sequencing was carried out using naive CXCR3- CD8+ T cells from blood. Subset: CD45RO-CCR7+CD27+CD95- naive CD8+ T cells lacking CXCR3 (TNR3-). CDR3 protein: CASSIPSSGGPQETQYF. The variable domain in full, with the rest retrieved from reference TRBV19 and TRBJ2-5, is DGGITQSPKYLFRKEGQNVTLSCEQNLNHDAMYWYRQDPGQGLRLIYYSQIVNDFQKGDIAEGYSVSREKKESFPLTVTSAQKNPTAFYLCASSIPSSGGPQETQYFGPGTRLLVL.